Detailed here is one T cell receptor beta chain. Its antigen target is currently unknown. No base qualities exist here, and no much larger clone lies one base off it. This specimen's time point label, per the study, means: baseline before first vaccination. The vaccinee samples were drawn from two UK trials, COV001 and COV002, one of which was a single-blind randomized controlled phase 2/3 trial testing AZD1222 (ChAdOx1 nCoV-19) in healthy adults. For TCRbeta chain sequencing, PBMC samples from trial participants were taken at day 0 and at day 28 after the second dose. The CDR3 regions of human TCRbeta chains were subjected to immunosequencing. Per the source publication's procedure: Repertoire TCRs were matched against a reference library of SARS-CoV-2-specific TCRs generated with the MIRA antigen-specificity platform. Breadth was defined as the fraction of unique TCRs that were SARS-CoV-2-associated, and depth was defined as the fraction of total T cells that were SARS-CoV-2-associated. Using the MIRA data, each spike-specific TCR was mapped to the spike region that the TCR reacts to and placed in a CD4 or CD8 class. Log10-transformed breadth and depth values were compared by one-way ANOVA with Sidak's multiple comparisons tests. Here the immuneACCESS table is served through TCRdb, limited to in-frame sequences with V and J called. Missing clones are a known gap in these copies; in checked studies unresolved V genes cover under half, and the rest lacks a known reason. V and J calls and clone size are as listed in that table; D and trimming were resolved from the DNA. For this sample the table gives about 140,000 clones, of which 70% to 90% were detected only once. The top ten hold about 3% of the sample.

The data stem from a study of T cell responses to AZD1222 COVID-19 vaccine (dated by TCRdb to the early 2020s). Turning to the overall study: AZD1222 recipients given second doses at about 4 weeks or at about 12 weeks were pooled, since spike-specific TCR depth and breadth were not found to differ between the two schedules. Enrollment into the trials was organized by age into subgroups of 18-55, 56-69 and 70-plus years, and those subgroups contained roughly 140, 27 and 60 TCR-sequenced participants, respectively. TCR sequencing covered 230 or so trial participants: 200 to 210 given two doses of AZD1222 and 26 given two doses of MenACWY control vaccine. Overall results and qualifications from the work: After two AZD1222 doses, both the breadth and the depth of spike-specific TCRs were significantly higher than at day 0 and than in MenACWY recipients. Because no day 14 peak-response samples were available, repertoires were characterized only after the peak T cell response. Most participants were white British and females outnumbered males, and the authors suggested that clonal diversity may have been underestimated. Nearly half of unique spike-specific TCRs reportedly recognized epitopes outside regions mutated in the B.1.351 and B.1.1.7 variants. Vaccine-associated CD4 TCRs spanned the whole spike protein, with dominant responses in regions 160-218 and 743-854. In the small 56-69-year group, the increase in depth fell short of significance, most likely because of low power. Conclusions about previously exposed vaccinees are limited because only a handful of AZD1222 recipients were SARS-CoV-2 seropositive at baseline.

The CDR3 holds 16 amino acids from the cysteine to the phenylalanine. Just CDR3 DNA is preserved here, 48 bases in frame from base 1. V and J lose 4 bases and 2 bases, and a span of 12 bases separates them. From the germline V gene, CDR1 is SGHVS and CDR2 is FQNEAQ. Sequenced material: peripheral blood, taken on day 0 of AZD1222 vaccination. The chain couples TRBV7-8 to TRBJ2-6; matching of 5 bases hints at TRBD2 as the D gene. The clonotype comes from an adult in good health. The CDR3 here reads CASSSTSGTGANVLTF. The nucleotides read TGTGCCAGCAGCTCTACCTCGGGGACTGGGGCCAACGTCCTGACTTTC.